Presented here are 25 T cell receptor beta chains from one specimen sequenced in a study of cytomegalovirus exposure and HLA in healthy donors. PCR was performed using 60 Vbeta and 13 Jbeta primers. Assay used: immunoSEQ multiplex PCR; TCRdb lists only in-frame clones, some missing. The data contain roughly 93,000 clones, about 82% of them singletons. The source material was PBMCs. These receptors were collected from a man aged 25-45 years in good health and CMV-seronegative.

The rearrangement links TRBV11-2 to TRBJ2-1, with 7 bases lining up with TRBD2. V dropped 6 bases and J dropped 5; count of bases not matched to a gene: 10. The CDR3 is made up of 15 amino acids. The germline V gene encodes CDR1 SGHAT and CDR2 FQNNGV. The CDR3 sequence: CASRSLGRGHNEQFF. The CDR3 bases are TGTGCCAGCAGGAGTCTAGGGAGGGGCCACAATGAGCAGTTCTTC.

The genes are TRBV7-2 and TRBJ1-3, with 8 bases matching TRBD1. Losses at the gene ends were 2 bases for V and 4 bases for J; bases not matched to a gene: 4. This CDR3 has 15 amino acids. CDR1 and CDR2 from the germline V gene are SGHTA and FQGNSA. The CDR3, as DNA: TGTGCCAGCAGCTTACAGGGGGCGGGGGGAAACACCATATATTTT. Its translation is CASSLQGAGGNTIYF.

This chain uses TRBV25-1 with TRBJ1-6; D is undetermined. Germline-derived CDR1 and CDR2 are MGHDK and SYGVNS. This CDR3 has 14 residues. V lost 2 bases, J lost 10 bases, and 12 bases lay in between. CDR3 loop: CASSETRTPSPLHF. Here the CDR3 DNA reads TGTGCCAGCAGTGAAACTAGGACCCCCTCACCCCTCCACTTT.

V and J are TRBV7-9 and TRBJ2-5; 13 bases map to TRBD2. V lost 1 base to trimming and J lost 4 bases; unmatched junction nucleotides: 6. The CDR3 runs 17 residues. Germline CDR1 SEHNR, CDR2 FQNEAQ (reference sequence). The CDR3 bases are TGTGCCAGCAGCTTAGGTTTCAGGACTAGCGGGGGAGAGACCCAGTACTTC. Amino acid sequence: CASSLGFRTSGGETQYF.

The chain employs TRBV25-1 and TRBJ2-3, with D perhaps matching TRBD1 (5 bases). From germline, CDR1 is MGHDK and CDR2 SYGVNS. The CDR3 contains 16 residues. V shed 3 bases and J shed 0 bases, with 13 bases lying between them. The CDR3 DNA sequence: TGTGCCAGCAGTGAGGGCAGGGCAACAAGCACAGATACGCAGTATTTT. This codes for CASSEGRATSTDTQYF. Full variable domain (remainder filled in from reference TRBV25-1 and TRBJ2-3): EADIYQTPRYLVIGTGKKITLECSQTMGHDKMYWYQQDPGMELHLIHYSYGVNSTEKGDLSSESTVSRIRTEHFPLTLESARPSHTSQYLCASSEGRATSTDTQYFGPGTRLTVL.

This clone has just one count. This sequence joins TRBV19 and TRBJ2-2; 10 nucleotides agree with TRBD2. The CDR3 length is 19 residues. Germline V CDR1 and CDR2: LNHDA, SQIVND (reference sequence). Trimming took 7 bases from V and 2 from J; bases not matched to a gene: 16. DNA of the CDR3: TGTGCCAGTACAACCCCTGTCCTAGCGGGAGAGGTAAACACCGGGGAGCTGTTTTTT. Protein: CASTTPVLAGEVNTGELFF.

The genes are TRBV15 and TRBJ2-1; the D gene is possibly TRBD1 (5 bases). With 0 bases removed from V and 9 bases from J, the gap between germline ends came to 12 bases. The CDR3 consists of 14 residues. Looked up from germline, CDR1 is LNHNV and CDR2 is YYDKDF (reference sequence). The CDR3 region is CATSRDKGLAEQFF. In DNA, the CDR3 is TGTGCCACCAGCAGAGATAAGGGGTTAGCTGAGCAGTTCTTC.

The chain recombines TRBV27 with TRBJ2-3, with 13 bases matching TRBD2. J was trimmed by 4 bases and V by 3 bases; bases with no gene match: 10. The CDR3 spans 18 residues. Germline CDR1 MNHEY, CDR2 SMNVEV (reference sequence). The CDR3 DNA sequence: TGTGCCAGCAGTTTGCATCCGGGACTAGCGGGGCCGGCAGATACGCAGTATTTT. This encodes CASSLHPGLAGPADTQYF.

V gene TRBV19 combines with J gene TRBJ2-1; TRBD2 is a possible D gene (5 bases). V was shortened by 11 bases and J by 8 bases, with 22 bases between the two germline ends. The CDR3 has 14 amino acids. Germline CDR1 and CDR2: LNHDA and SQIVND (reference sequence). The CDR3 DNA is TGTGCCGCCTCGAGGGCCGCGCTTGACCATGAGCAGTTCTTC. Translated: CAASRAALDHEQFF.

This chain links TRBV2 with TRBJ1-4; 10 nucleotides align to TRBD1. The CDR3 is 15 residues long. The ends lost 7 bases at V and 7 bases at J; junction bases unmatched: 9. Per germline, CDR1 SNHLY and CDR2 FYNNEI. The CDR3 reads CASIEDRGPGEKLFF. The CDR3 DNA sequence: TGTGCCAGCATAGAAGACAGGGGGCCTGGTGAAAAACTGTTTTTT.

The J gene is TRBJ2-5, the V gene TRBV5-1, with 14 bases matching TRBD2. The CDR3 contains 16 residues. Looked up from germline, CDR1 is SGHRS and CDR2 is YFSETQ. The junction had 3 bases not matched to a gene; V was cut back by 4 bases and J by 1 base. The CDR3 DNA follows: TGCGCCAGCAGCCACGGGACTAGCGGGAGCCAAGAGACCCAGTACTTC. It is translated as CASSHGTSGSQETQYF.

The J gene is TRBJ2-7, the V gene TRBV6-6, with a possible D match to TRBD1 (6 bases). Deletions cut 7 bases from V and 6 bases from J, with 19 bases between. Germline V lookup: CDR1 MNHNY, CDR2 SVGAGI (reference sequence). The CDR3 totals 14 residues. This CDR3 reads CASTFSAGAGEQYF. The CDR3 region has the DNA TGTGCCAGCACGTTCAGCGCAGGGGCGGGCGAGCAGTACTTC.

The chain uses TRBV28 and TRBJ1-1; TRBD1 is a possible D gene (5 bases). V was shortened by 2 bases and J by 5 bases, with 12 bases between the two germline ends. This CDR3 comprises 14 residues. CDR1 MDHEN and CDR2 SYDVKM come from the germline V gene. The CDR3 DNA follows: TGTGCCAGCAGTTTACCAGGGCTGAGAACTGAAGCTTTCTTT. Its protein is CASSLPGLRTEAFF.

CDR3 DNA sequence: TGCGCCAGCAGCTTGGGTGGCCCAGGGGCAGAGACCCAGTACTTC. Protein: CASSLGGPGAETQYF. The chain employs TRBV5-1 and TRBJ2-5, with a possible D match to TRBD1 (6 bases). The CDR3 is 15 amino acids. Deletions cut 0 bases from V and 4 bases from J, with 13 bases between. Germline assignment: CDR1 SGHRS and CDR2 YFSETQ. Variable domain in full (rest from reference TRBV5-1 and TRBJ2-5): KAGVTQTPRYLIKTRGQQVTLSCSPISGHRSVSWYQQTPGQGLQFLFEYFSETQRNKGNFPGRFSGRQFSNSRSEMNVSTLELGDSALYLCASSLGGPGAETQYFGPGTRLLVL.

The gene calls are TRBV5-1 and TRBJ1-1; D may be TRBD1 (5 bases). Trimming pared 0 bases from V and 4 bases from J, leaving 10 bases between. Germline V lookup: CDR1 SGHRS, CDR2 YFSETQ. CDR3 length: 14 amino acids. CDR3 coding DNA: TGCGCCAGCAGCTTGGGCCAGGGAGGCACTGAAGCTTTCTTT. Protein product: CASSLGQGGTEAFF.

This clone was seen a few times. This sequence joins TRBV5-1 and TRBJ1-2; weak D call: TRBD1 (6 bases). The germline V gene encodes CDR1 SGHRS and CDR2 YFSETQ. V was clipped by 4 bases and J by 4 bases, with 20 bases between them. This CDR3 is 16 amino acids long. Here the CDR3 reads CASSLSLGGAGYGYTF. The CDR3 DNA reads TGCGCCAGCAGCCTGTCACTCGGGGGGGCTGGCTATGGCTACACCTTC.

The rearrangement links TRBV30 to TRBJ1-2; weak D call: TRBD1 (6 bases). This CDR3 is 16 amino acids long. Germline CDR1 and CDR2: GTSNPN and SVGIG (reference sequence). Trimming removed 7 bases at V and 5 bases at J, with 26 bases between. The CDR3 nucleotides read TGTGCCTTGACCACAGACCCCGGACAGACAATTTATGGCTACACCTTC. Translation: CALTTDPGQTIYGYTF.

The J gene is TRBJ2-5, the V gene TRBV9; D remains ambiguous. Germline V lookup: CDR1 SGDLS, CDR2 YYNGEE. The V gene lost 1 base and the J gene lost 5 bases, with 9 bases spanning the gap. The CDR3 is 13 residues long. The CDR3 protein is CASSVFYGETQYF. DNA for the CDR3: TGTGCCAGCAGCGTATTCTACGGGGAGACCCAGTACTTC.

CDR3: CASSFLGEGNQPQHF. CDR3 bases: TGCGCCAGCAGCTTTTTGGGGGAGGGCAATCAGCCCCAGCATTTT. The J gene is TRBJ1-5, the V gene TRBV5-1; D may be TRBD1 (5 bases). The germline CDR1 and CDR2 sequences are SGHRS and YFSETQ. The CDR3 runs 15 residues. Trimming took 2 bases from V and 2 from J, leaving 11 bases between them. The whole variable domain, filled in from reference TRBV5-1 and TRBJ1-5, reads KAGVTQTPRYLIKTRGQQVTLSCSPISGHRSVSWYQQTPGQGLQFLFEYFSETQRNKGNFPGRFSGRQFSNSRSEMNVSTLELGDSALYLCASSFLGEGNQPQHFGDGTRLSIL.

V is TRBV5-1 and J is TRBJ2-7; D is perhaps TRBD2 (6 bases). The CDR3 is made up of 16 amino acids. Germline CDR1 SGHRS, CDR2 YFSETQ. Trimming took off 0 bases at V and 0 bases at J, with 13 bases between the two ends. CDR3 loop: CASSLAIAASSYEQYF. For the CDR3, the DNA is TGCGCCAGCAGCTTGGCCATAGCGGCGAGCTCCTACGAGCAGTACTTC.

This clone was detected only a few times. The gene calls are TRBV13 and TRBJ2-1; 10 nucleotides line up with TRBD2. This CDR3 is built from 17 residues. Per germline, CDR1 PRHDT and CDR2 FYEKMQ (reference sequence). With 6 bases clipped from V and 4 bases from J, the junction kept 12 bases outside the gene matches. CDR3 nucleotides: TGTGCCAGCAGTCGGGGTAGCGGGGGGCGGTCTTACAATGAGCAGTTCTTC. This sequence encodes CASSRGSGGRSYNEQFF.

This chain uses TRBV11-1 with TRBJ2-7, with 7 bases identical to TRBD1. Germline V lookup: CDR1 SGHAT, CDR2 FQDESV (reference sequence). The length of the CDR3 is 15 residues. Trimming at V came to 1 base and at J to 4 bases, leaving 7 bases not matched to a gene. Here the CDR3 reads CASSLGLGQPYEQYF. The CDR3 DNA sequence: TGTGCCAGCAGCTTAGGATTGGGACAGCCTTACGAGCAGTACTTC.

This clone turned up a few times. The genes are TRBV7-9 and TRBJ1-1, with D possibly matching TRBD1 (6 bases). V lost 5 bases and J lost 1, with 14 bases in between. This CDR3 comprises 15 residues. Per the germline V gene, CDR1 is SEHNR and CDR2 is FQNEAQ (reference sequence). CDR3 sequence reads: CASSAGGGANTEAFF. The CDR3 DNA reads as TGTGCCAGCAGCGCCGGGGGGGGCGCGAACACTGAAGCTTTCTTT.

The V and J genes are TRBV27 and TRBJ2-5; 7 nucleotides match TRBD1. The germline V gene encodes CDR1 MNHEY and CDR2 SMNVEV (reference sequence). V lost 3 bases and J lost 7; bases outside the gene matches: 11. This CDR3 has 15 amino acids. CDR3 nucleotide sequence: TGTGCCAGCAGTTTCGGGACAGCATCAACGGGGACCCAGTACTTC. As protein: CASSFGTASTGTQYF.

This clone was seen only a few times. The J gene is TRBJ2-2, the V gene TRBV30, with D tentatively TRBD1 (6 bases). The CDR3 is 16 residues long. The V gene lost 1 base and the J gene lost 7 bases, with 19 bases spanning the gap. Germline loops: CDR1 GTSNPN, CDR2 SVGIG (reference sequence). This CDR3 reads CAWSDDRGQLFGELFF. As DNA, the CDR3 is TGTGCCTGGAGTGATGACCGAGGACAGCTATTCGGGGAGCTGTTTTTT. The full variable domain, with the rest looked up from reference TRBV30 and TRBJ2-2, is SQTIHQWPATLVQPVGSPLSLECTVEGTSNPNLYWYRQAAGRGLQLLFYSVGIGQISSEVPQNLSASRPQDRQFILSSKKLLLSDSGFYLCAWSDDRGQLFGELFFGEGSRLTVL.